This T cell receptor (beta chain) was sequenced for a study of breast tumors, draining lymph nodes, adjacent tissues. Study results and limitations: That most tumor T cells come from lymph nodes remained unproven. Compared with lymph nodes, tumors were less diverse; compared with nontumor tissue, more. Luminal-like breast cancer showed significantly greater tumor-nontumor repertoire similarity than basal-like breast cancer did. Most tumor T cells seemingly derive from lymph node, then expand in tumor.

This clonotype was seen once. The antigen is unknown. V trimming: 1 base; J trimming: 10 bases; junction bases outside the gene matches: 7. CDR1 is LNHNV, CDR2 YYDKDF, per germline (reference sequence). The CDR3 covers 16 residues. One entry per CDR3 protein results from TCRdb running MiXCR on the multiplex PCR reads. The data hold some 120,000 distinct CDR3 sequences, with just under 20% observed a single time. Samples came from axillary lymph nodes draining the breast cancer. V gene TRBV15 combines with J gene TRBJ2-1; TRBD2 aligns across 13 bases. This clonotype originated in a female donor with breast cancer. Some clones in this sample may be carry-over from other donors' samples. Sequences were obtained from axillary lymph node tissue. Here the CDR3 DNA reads TGTGCCACCAGCAGAGTTCGGACTAGCGGGGGAAACGAGCAGTTCTTC. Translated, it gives CATSRVRTSGGNEQFF.